This TCR beta chain emerged from a study of identical twins. Template switching added a universal primer site, and cDNA bore unique molecular identifiers. From the 5' RACE reads, TCRdb called clonotypes with MiXCR, one entry per CDR3 protein. The table records 200,000 to 300,000 distinct CDR3 sequences, around 7.6% of them present only once. The germline CDR1 and CDR2 sequences are MGHRA and YSYEKL. There are 15 residues in the CDR3. Between the trimmed V and J ends, which lost 2 bases and 6 bases, there was a span of 14 bases. This clonotype was counted ten times or more. These data also featured in a second study, about yellow fever vaccine responses in identical twins.

The J gene is TRBJ2-1, the V gene TRBV4-1; D perhaps matches TRBD1 (5 bases). The source material was CD8+ T cells sorted from blood. The TCR sequence derives from a woman aged 18-30 years in good health. The CDR3 DNA reads as TGCGCCAGCAGCCAATCGTCACAGGTCCTCAATGAGCAGTTCTTC. Translating gives CASSQSSQVLNEQFF.